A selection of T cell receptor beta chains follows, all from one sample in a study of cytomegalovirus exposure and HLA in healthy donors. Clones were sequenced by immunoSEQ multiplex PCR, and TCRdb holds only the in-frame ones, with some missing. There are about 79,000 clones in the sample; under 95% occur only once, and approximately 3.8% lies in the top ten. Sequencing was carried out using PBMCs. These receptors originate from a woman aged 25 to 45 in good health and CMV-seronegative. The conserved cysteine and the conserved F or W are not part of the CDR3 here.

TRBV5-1	ASSWDRTSYEQY
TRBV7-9	ASTTPTGTRRKNEQF
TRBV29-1	SVVRGPYNEQF
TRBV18	ASSPFGDTEAF
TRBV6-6	ATHSGQVTYEQY
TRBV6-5	ASSTRAGELF
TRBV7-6	ASSPGTGGMYEQY
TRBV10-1	ASSGTSGTNEQF
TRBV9	ASSPLGGRDQETQY
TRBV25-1	ASSESSGTLIYEQY
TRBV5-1	ASIPQGARNEQF
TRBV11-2	ASSSRGRGSLGEQF
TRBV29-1	SIFKASGGARQF
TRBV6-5	ASSYGEARAETQY
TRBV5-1	ASSWTGDSGNTIY
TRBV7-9	ASSRTGKNTEAF
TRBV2	ASSFGTSGGPGELF
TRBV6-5	ASSYSGTGGYEQY
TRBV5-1	ASSLTMGGASETQY
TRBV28	ASTPEARRDRGEQY